This TCR beta chain was retrieved from a study of CXCR3-negative and CXCR3-positive naive CD8 T cells. Study as a whole: A total of roughly 140 million TRB reads was generated, with about 1.5 +/- 0.3 million per library.

The study's findings and limits: TRB CDR3s of CXCR3-positive naive cells were more hydrophobic than those of CXCR3-negative naive cells.

The authors made the TRB cDNA libraries by 5' RACE using UMI labels. From its re-call of the 5' RACE reads, TCRdb lists each CDR3 protein once, without DNA. The sample's table shows 150,000 to 160,000 distinct CDR3 sequences. CDR1 is SQVTM and CDR2 is ANQGSEA in the germline V gene. The CDR3 runs 13 residues. Comment on this clonotype: Its specificity is unknown.

Sequencing was performed on naive CXCR3+ CD8+ T cells from blood. Subset meaning: CD45RO-CCR7+CD27+CD95- naive CD8+ T cells expressing CXCR3 (TNR3+). The clonotype comes from a human donor in good health. Some clones in this sample may be carry-over from other donors' samples. This chain links TRBV29-1 with TRBJ2-7; TCRdb designates TRBD1, a call that cannot be tested without DNA. This CDR3 is CSVGTASSYEQYF.